The 12 T cell receptor beta chains listed next were all sequenced from one sample in a study of graft-versus-host responses after intestinal transplantation. Profiling relied on immunoSEQ multiplex PCR, and the TCRdb table lists in-frame clones only, not all of them. The sample carries under 20,000 clones, 75% to 95% recorded once. The sample here was PBMCs, taken 350 to 400 days after transplant. These receptors all stem from a human patient who received an intestinal transplant, so some T cells may come from the graft donor.

The V call is TRBV6-5, the J call TRBJ1-3, with D possibly TRBD1 on 5 matching bases. Per germline, CDR1 MNHEY and CDR2 SVGAGI. Trimming shortened V by 6 bases and J by 1 base, and 13 bases separated the two germline ends. There are 15 residues in the CDR3. In DNA form, the CDR3 reads TGTGCCAGCAGCCCGACAGTTTTTTCTGGAAACACCATATATTTT. Protein: CASSPTVFSGNTIYF.

This chain joins TRBV12-2 and TRBJ1-5. TRBV12-2 is noted as a pseudogene. CDR3 length: 15 residues. CDR3 nucleotides: TGTGCAAGTCTCAACCCGGGGGGGGATTGTCCGCCCCAGCATTTT. Translated: CASLNPGGDCPPQHF.

The rearrangement links TRBV2 to TRBJ2-7; 9 nucleotides agree with TRBD1. CDR3 length: 15 amino acids. Germline-derived CDR1 and CDR2 are SNHLY and FYNNEI. V lost 4 bases, J lost 2 bases, and 6 bases stayed unmatched. The CDR3 spells CASSGEGQGTYEQYF. The CDR3 nucleotides are TGTGCCAGCAGTGGCGAGGGACAGGGAACCTACGAGCAGTACTTC. The whole variable domain, filled in from reference TRBV2 and TRBJ2-7, reads EPEVTQTPSHQVTQMGQEVILRCVPISNHLYFYWYRQILGQKVEFLVSFYNNEISEKSEIFDDQFSVERPDGSNFTLKIRSTKLEDSAMYFCASSGEGQGTYEQYFGPGTRLTVT.

The chain links TRBV7-9 to TRBJ2-7; perhaps D is TRBD1 or TRBD2 (6 bases each). This CDR3 has 16 amino acids. Looked up from germline, CDR1 is SEHNR and CDR2 is FQNEAQ (reference sequence). The germline V and J ends were trimmed by 2 bases and 3 bases, with 17 bases remaining between them. CDR3 DNA: TGTGCCAGCAGCTTAAATCACGGGGGCCCCGTCTACGAGCAGTACTTC. Translation: CASSLNHGGPVYEQYF.

This chain joins TRBV4-1 and TRBJ2-1, with 8 positions matching TRBD2. J gave up 1 base and V 7 bases, and 9 bases lay outside the gene matches. The CDR3 is made up of 16 amino acids. The germline V gene has CDR1 MGHRA and CDR2 YSYEKL. The CDR3 protein is CASTKQLAGSYNEQFF. CDR3 sequence (DNA): TGCGCCAGCACCAAACAGCTAGCGGGTTCCTACAATGAGCAGTTCTTC.

This chain joins TRBV5-1 and TRBJ2-7; D may be TRBD1 (6 bases). Germline V gene sequence: CDR1 SGHRS, CDR2 YFSETQ. This CDR3 comprises 15 residues. The V gene lost 2 bases and the J gene lost 5 bases, with 17 bases spanning the gap. The CDR3 region has the DNA TGCGCCAGCAGCTTAGCCCCGCAGGGGATCCACGAGCAGTACTTC. Protein sequence: CASSLAPQGIHEQYF.

The V gene is TRBV6-4, the J gene TRBJ1-5; D perhaps matches TRBD1 (5 bases). This CDR3 region has 14 residues. CDR1 and CDR2 from the germline V gene are MRHNA and SNTAGT. Trimming pared 6 bases from V and 4 bases from J, leaving 13 bases between. DNA of the CDR3: TGTGCCAGCAGCCCGACAGTAGGGAATCAGCCCCAGCATTTT. Translation: CASSPTVGNQPQHF.

CDR3 residues: CASSDNRGPSSGNTIYF. The CDR3 coding sequence is TGTGCCAGCAGTGATAACAGGGGCCCTAGCTCTGGAAACACCATATATTTT. V and J are TRBV6-1 and TRBJ1-3, with TRBD1 identical over 7 bases. CDR3 size: 17 residues. Germline V lookup: CDR1 MNHNS, CDR2 SASEGT. The J segment lost 0 bases and the V segment lost 3 bases, leaving 8 bases of the junction unmatched.

The chain has TRBV2 and TRBJ2-5; 14 positions match TRBD2. The CDR3 runs 17 residues. Germline V CDR1 and CDR2: SNHLY, FYNNEI. V was clipped by 6 bases and J by 0 bases; unmatched bases: 6. CDR3 loop: CASRGLAGARYQETQYF. CDR3 DNA: TGTGCCAGCAGGGGACTAGCGGGGGCCAGGTACCAAGAGACCCAGTACTTC.

V is TRBV9 and J is TRBJ2-1; perhaps TRBD2 as D (6 bases). Trimming stripped 4 bases from V and 0 bases from J, with 35 bases between. The CDR3 is 23 amino acids. Germline CDR1 reads SGDLS; CDR2 reads YYNGEE. The CDR3 region has the DNA TGTGCCAGCAGCCCTCAACAGGTCTGGCGGGGTGTGCGGCATCTCAGCTCCTACAATGAGCAGTTCTTC. Amino acid sequence: CASSPQQVWRGVRHLSSYNEQFF.

The rearrangement uses TRBV5-4 and TRBJ1-1, with D perhaps matching TRBD1 (6 bases). The germline gives CDR1 SGHNT, CDR2 YYREEE (reference sequence). Trimming took off 2 bases at V and 5 bases at J, with 10 bases between the two ends. The CDR3 length is 13 residues. CDR3 loop: CASSFWTETEAFF. DNA of the CDR3: TGTGCCAGCAGCTTCTGGACAGAGACTGAAGCTTTCTTT.

The gene calls are TRBV2 and TRBJ2-3, with a tentative D call TRBD2 (6 bases). This CDR3 is built from 12 residues. V lost 9 bases to trimming and J lost 4 bases, with 11 bases between them. Germline assignment: CDR1 SNHLY and CDR2 FYNNEI. CDR3 sequence reads: CARGTGSDTQYF. The CDR3 coding sequence is TGTGCCAGGGGGACTGGTTCAGATACGCAGTATTTT.